A selection of T cell receptor delta chains follows, all from one sample in a study of gamma-delta chains in newborns, infants, children. TCRdb fed the reads to CATT. Among approximately 12,000 delta-chain clones listed, about 8.8% were seen once. Sequenced sample: blood. The receptor set was obtained from a child who was a newborn, infant or young child, either healthy, febrile or measles-vaccinated (not recorded which). The CDR3 runs from the conserved cysteine through the conserved F or W. Fields, in order: V gene, D gene, clone size, J gene, CDR3 length, CDR3 protein, CDR3 DNA. A D gene is named only where the DNA matches it firmly. Expanded clones get a size class; other rows say once, few or many, or leave the size out.

V gene: TRDV2; D gene: TRDD3; clone size: .; J gene: TRDJ1; CDR3 length: 18; CDR3 protein: CACDTLFGAGGYADKLIF; CDR3 DNA: TGTGCCTGTGACACGCTCTTTGGGGCTGGGGGATACGCCGATAAACTCATCTTT
V gene: TRDV2; D gene: TRDD3; clone size: few; J gene: TRDJ1; CDR3 length: 16; CDR3 protein: CACDTLGDRYTDKLIF; CDR3 DNA: TGTGCCTGTGACACCCTGGGGGATAGATACACCGATAAACTCATCTTT
V gene: TRDV2; D gene: .; clone size: .; J gene: TRDJ1; CDR3 length: 14; CDR3 protein: CACDKLGILGKLIF; CDR3 DNA: TGTGCCTGTGACAAGCTGGGGATTTTAGGTAAACTCATCTTT
V gene: TRDV2; D gene: TRDD3; clone size: few; J gene: TRDJ1; CDR3 length: 16; CDR3 protein: CACDGLSTGGQMKLIF; CDR3 DNA: TGTGCCTGTGACGGCCTAAGTACTGGGGGACAAATGAAACTCATCTTT
V gene: TRDV2; D gene: TRDD3; clone size: few; J gene: TRDJ3; CDR3 length: 19; CDR3 protein: CAWDTVGDKDSWDTRQMFF; CDR3 DNA: TGTGCCTGGGACACCGTGGGGGATAAGGACTCCTGGGACACCCGACAGATGTTTTTC
V gene: TRDV2; D gene: TRDD3; clone size: few; J gene: TRDJ1; CDR3 length: 14; CDR3 protein: CACDRLGGPDKLIF; CDR3 DNA: TGTGCCTGTGATCGTCTGGGGGGGCCCGATAAACTCATCTTT
V gene: TRDV2; D gene: TRDD3; clone size: few; J gene: TRDJ3; CDR3 length: 19; CDR3 protein: CACDTVGDTGPWDTRQMFF; CDR3 DNA: TGTGCCTGTGACACCGTCGGGGATACCGGGCCCTGGGACACCCGACAGATGTTTTTC
V gene: TRDV2; D gene: .; clone size: few; J gene: TRDJ1; CDR3 length: 18; CDR3 protein: CACDTVAGDPSYTDKLIF; CDR3 DNA: TGTGCCTGTGACACCGTGGCTGGGGACCCCTCGTACACCGATAAACTCATCTTT
V gene: TRDV2; D gene: TRDD3; clone size: .; J gene: TRDJ1; CDR3 length: 15; CDR3 protein: CAAVQLGDTSDKLIF; CDR3 DNA: TGTGCCGCTGTCCAACTGGGGGATACGTCCGATAAACTCATCTTT
V gene: TRDV1; D gene: TRDD3; clone size: .; J gene: TRDJ1; CDR3 length: 20; CDR3 protein: CALGDVGIPRYGTFTDKLIF; CDR3 DNA: TGTGCTCTTGGGGATGTGGGGATACCGAGGTACGGAACGTTCACCGATAAACTCATCTTT
V gene: TRDV2; D gene: TRDD3; clone size: .; J gene: TRDJ3; CDR3 length: 18; CDR3 protein: CACDTGGYGSWDTRQMFF; CDR3 DNA: TGTGCCTGTGACACCGGGGGATACGGCTCCTGGGACACTCGACAGATGTTTTTC
V gene: TRDV2; D gene: TRDD3; clone size: few; J gene: TRDJ1; CDR3 length: 16; CDR3 protein: CACDTNWGIRTDKLIF; CDR3 DNA: TGTGCCTGTGACACCAACTGGGGGATACGCACCGATAAACTCATCTTT
V gene: TRDV2; D gene: TRDD3; clone size: .; J gene: TRDJ1; CDR3 length: 18; CDR3 protein: CACDTLTGGYAGTDKLIF; CDR3 DNA: TGTGCCTGTGACACCCTTACTGGGGGATACGCCGGGACCGATAAACTCATCTTT
V gene: TRDV2; D gene: TRDD3; clone size: .; J gene: TRDJ1; CDR3 length: 17; CDR3 protein: CACDPLTGGGDTDKLIF; CDR3 DNA: TGTGCCTGTGACCCTCTTACTGGGGGAGGCGACACCGATAAACTCATCTTT
V gene: TRDV2; D gene: TRDD3; clone size: few; J gene: TRDJ1; CDR3 length: 16; CDR3 protein: CACDLLGDTTGNKLIF; CDR3 DNA: TGCGCCTGTGACCTACTGGGGGATACTACGGGTAATAAACTCATCTTT
V gene: TRDV2; D gene: TRDD3; clone size: few; J gene: TRDJ3; CDR3 length: 21; CDR3 protein: CACDTPELGDASSWDTRQMFF; CDR3 DNA: TGTGCCTGTGACACCCCTGAACTGGGGGATGCGAGCTCCTGGGACACCCGACAGATGTTTTTC
V gene: TRDV2; D gene: TRDD3; clone size: few; J gene: TRDJ1; CDR3 length: 14; CDR3 protein: CACDTLLGDTQLIF; CDR3 DNA: TGTGCCTGTGACACCTTACTGGGGGATACCCAACTCATCTTT
V gene: TRDV1; D gene: TRDD3; clone size: .; J gene: TRDJ1; CDR3 length: 24; CDR3 protein: CALGGPQLDICGTTGGPYTDKLIF; CDR3 DNA: TGTGCTCTTGGGGGCCCCCAGCTTGACATATGTGGTACTACTGGGGGACCGTACACCGATAAACTCATCTTT
V gene: TRDV2; D gene: .; clone size: few; J gene: TRDJ1; CDR3 length: 17; CDR3 protein: CACDYLTTESPWGKLTF; CDR3 DNA: TGTGCCTGTGATTACCTTACTACTGAATCTCCATGGGGTAAACTCACCTTT
V gene: TRDV2; D gene: .; clone size: medium-sized; J gene: TRDJ1; CDR3 length: 16; CDR3 protein: CACDTLVGTDTDKLIF; CDR3 DNA: TGTGCCTGTGACACTCTAGTCGGGACCGACACCGATAAACTCATCTTT
V gene: TRDV2; D gene: .; clone size: few; J gene: TRDJ1; CDR3 length: 14; CDR3 protein: CACDTLRSTDKLIF; CDR3 DNA: TGTGCCTGTGACACGCTGCGTTCTACCGATAAACTCATCTTT
V gene: TRDV1; D gene: TRDD3; clone size: .; J gene: TRDJ1; CDR3 length: 20; CDR3 protein: CALGESTRYWGSHYTDKLIF; CDR3 DNA: TGTGCTCTTGGGGAGTCTACGAGGTACTGGGGGAGCCACTACACCGATAAACTCATCTTT
V gene: TRDV2; D gene: TRDD3; clone size: .; J gene: TRDJ3; CDR3 length: 18; CDR3 protein: CACDTVTGGSWDTRQMFF; CDR3 DNA: TGTGCCTGTGACACCGTTACTGGGGGATCCTGGGACACCCGACAGATGTTTTTC
V gene: TRDV2; D gene: TRDD3; clone size: few; J gene: TRDJ1; CDR3 length: 20; CDR3 protein: CACDTVGLGDRKSYTDKLIF; CDR3 DNA: TGTGCCTGTGACACGGTGGGTCTGGGGGACCGAAAGTCGTACACCGATAAACTCATCTTT
V gene: TRDV2; D gene: TRDD3; clone size: .; J gene: TRDJ1; CDR3 length: 19; CDR3 protein: CACDKMRPLGDTNTDKLIF; CDR3 DNA: TGTGCCTGTGACAAAATGCGGCCCCTCGGGGATACGAACACCGATAAACTCATCTTT
V gene: TRDV2; D gene: TRDD3; clone size: few; J gene: TRDJ1; CDR3 length: 17; CDR3 protein: CACDTLGGTKNTDKLIF; CDR3 DNA: TGTGCCTGTGACACGCTGGGGGGCACAAAAAACACCGATAAACTCATCTTT
V gene: TRDV1; D gene: TRDD3; clone size: few; J gene: TRDJ1; CDR3 length: 17; CDR3 protein: CALGERRGIICTDKLIF; CDR3 DNA: TGTGCTCTTGGGGAACGAAGGGGGATAATCTGCACCGATAAACTCATCTTT
V gene: TRDV2; D gene: TRDD3; clone size: .; J gene: TRDJ2; CDR3 length: 18; CDR3 protein: CACDPVLGDTTLTAQLFF; CDR3 DNA: TGTGCCTGTGATCCTGTACTGGGGGATACTACTTTGACAGCACAACTCTTCTTT
V gene: TRDV2; D gene: .; clone size: few; J gene: TRDJ3; CDR3 length: 19; CDR3 protein: CACDTVLGRSSWDTRQMFF; CDR3 DNA: TGTGCCTGTGACACCGTTCTGGGGAGAAGCTCCTGGGACACCCGACAGATGTTTTTC
V gene: TRDV1; D gene: TRDD3; clone size: .; J gene: TRDJ1; CDR3 length: 20; CDR3 protein: CALGETDLLHWGTRGDKLIF; CDR3 DNA: TGTGCTCTTGGGGAGACCGACCTCCTACACTGGGGGACGAGGGGCGATAAACTCATCTTT
V gene: TRDV2; D gene: TRDD3; clone size: few; J gene: TRDJ1; CDR3 length: 18; CDR3 protein: CACDTLLGDTPNTDKLIF; CDR3 DNA: TGTGCCTGTGACACCCTACTGGGGGATACCCCAAACACCGATAAACTCATCTTT
V gene: TRDV2; D gene: .; clone size: .; J gene: TRDJ1; CDR3 length: 17; CDR3 protein: CACDTVGSRGVTDKLIF; CDR3 DNA: TGTGCCTGTGACACCGTGGGCAGTCGGGGGGTCACCGATAAACTCATCTTT